This T cell receptor (beta chain) came from a study of blood T cell repertoires in COVID-19. On the study more broadly: PBMCs, B-cell-depleted T cells, or T cells were the source of the cDNA or gDNA that made up the material.

CDR3 length: 13 amino acids. Germline V gene lookup returns CDR1 SNHLY and CDR2 FYNNEI. The ends were cut back, 3 bases at V and 3 bases at J, with 8 bases in the middle. The method was immunoSEQ multiplex PCR; TCRdb's version includes in-frame clones alone and lacks a portion of them. The data hold approximately 46,000 clones, with around 81% observed a single time. This clone was observed a single time. In Seattle, patients joined the study during active infection and were tracked longitudinally. The sequenced sample consisted of peripheral blood. The clonotype was recovered from a woman of 80 years or more with COVID-19, enrolled during active disease. V usage is TRBV2 and J usage is TRBJ2-5; no firm D call. Written as DNA, the CDR3 is TGTGCCAGCAGTGATTCAGGAAAAGAGACCCAGTACTTC. Translating it yields CASSDSGKETQYF.